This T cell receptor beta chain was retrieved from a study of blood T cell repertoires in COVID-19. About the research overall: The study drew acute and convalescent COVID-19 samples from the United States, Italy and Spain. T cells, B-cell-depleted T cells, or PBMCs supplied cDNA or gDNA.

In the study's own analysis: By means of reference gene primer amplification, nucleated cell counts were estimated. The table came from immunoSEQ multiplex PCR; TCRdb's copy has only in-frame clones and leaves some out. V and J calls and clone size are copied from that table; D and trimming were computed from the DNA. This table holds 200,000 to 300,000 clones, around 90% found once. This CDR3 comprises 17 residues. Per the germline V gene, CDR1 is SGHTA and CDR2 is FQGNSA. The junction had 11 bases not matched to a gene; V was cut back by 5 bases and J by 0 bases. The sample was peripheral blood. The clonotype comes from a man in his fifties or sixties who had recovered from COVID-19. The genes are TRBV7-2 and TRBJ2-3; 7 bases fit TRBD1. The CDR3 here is CASSPRGMETSTDTQYF. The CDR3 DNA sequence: TGTGCCAGCAGCCCCAGGGGGATGGAAACTAGCACAGATACGCAGTATTTT.